Each of the 23 T cell receptor beta chains below was sequenced from the same sample in a study of blood T cells in healthy people across ages. Using a J-beta primer mix together with a sample-barcoded 5' primer, a second PCR was run for roughly 6 to 12 cycles. TCRdb reprocessed the 5' RACE reads with MiXCR, giving one entry per CDR3 protein. The table records about 640,000 distinct CDR3 sequences, roughly 50% of them present only once. The sequencing input was blood. The receptors come from a man aged 60 to 69 in good health.

This clonotype was detected many times. The chain combines TRBV29-1 with TRBJ2-3; perhaps TRBD2 as D (5 bases). This CDR3 comprises 13 residues. V gave up 7 bases and J gave up 2 bases, with 13 bases separating them. Per germline, CDR1 SQVTM and CDR2 ANQGSEA. CDR3 amino acids: CSAGGLNTDTQYF. The CDR3 DNA reads as TGCAGCGCCGGAGGACTCAACACAGATACGCAGTATTTT.

This clonotype has just a few counts. The V gene is TRBV5-1, the J gene TRBJ2-7; D is unresolved. This CDR3 contains 16 residues. V lost 4 bases, J lost 0 bases, and 17 bases lay in between. CDR1 and CDR2 (germline): SGHRS, YFSETQ. This CDR3 reads CASSTGDGRTSYEQYF. The CDR3, as DNA: TGCGCCAGCAGCACCGGAGACGGCCGAACCTCCTACGAGCAGTACTTC.

V is TRBV4-1 and J is TRBJ2-7; D assignment may be TRBD1 or TRBD2 (5 bases each). Germline V gene data show CDR1 as MGHRA and CDR2 as YSYEKL. V lost 3 bases and J 0 bases, leaving 12 bases between the germline ends. The CDR3 covers 15 residues. The DNA for the CDR3 is TGCGCCAGCAGCCAGGGGCGAGGGATCTCCTACGAGCAGTACTTC. Encoded protein: CASSQGRGISYEQYF.

This clonotype was recorded a few times. Written as DNA, the CDR3 is TGTGCCAGCAGTGAAGCAGGGGGGATTCAAGAGACCCAGTACTTC. Amino acid sequence: CASSEAGGIQETQYF. The chain recombines TRBV6-1 with TRBJ2-5; possibly TRBD1 or TRBD2 for D (6 bases each). Trimming took 0 bases from V and 2 from J, leaving 10 bases between them. Germline CDR1 reads MNHNS; CDR2 reads SASEGT. The CDR3 sequence is 15 residues long.

V and J are TRBV7-9 and TRBJ2-7; 8 nucleotides agree with TRBD1. The J call may be wrong; the DNA end is better matched by TRBJ2-5. CDR3 size: 15 residues. Germline V CDR1 and CDR2: SEHNR, FQNEAQ (reference sequence). The CDR3 coding sequence is TGTGCCAGCAGCCCCACAGGGGGAGTAGGGAAGACCCAGTACTTC. As protein: CASSPTGGVGKTQYF.

The chain recombines TRBV3-1 with TRBJ1-1; D perhaps matches TRBD1 (5 bases). Germline V gene lookup returns CDR1 LGHDT and CDR2 YNNKEL (reference sequence). V lost 8 bases, J lost 1 base, and 14 bases lay in between. This CDR3 has 14 residues. The CDR3 region is CASGWGTANTEAFF. The CDR3 DNA reads TGTGCCAGCGGTTGGGGGACGGCGAACACTGAAGCTTTCTTT.

The genes are TRBV3-1 and TRBJ2-5, with D possibly matching TRBD2 (6 bases). The CDR3 totals 16 residues. Per germline, CDR1 LGHDT and CDR2 YNNKEL (reference sequence). The V end was cut by 4 bases, the J end by 5 bases, with 20 bases between. Here the CDR3 DNA reads TGTGCCAGCAGCCTCCTCAGTTCCGGGAGTCGGGAGACCCAGTACTTC. It codes for CASSLLSSGSRETQYF.

The rearrangement links TRBV2 to TRBJ1-1; TRBD1 agrees at 7 bases. Trimming at V came to 8 bases and at J to 1 base, leaving 7 bases not matched to a gene. From germline, CDR1 is SNHLY and CDR2 FYNNEI. This CDR3 is built from 14 residues. CDR3 residues: CASGYRGRNTEAFF. The CDR3 nucleotides are TGTGCCAGCGGATACAGGGGAAGGAACACTGAAGCTTTCTTT.

The chain carries TRBV7-2 and TRBJ2-5; TRBD2 matches at 9 bases. Germline CDR1 reads SGHTA; CDR2 reads FQGNSA. The CDR3 runs 17 residues. Trimming at V came to 0 bases and at J to 3 bases, leaving 8 bases not matched to a gene. CDR3 residues: CASSLALVAGEEETQYF. The CDR3 nucleotides read TGTGCCAGCAGCTTAGCGCTGGTAGCGGGGGAGGAAGAGACCCAGTACTTC.

This clonotype appeared a few times. The gene calls are TRBV5-1 and TRBJ1-1, with TRBD1 identical over 9 bases. The V segment lost 4 bases and the J segment 0 bases; nucleotides outside the gene matches: 4. This CDR3 has 15 amino acids. The germline V gene encodes CDR1 SGHRS and CDR2 YFSETQ. The CDR3 spells CASSRTGDLNTEAFF. DNA of the CDR3: TGCGCCAGCAGCCGGACAGGGGATCTGAACACTGAAGCTTTCTTT.

J is TRBJ2-7 and V is TRBV5-1; 7 bases are shared with TRBD2. Looked up from germline, CDR1 is SGHRS and CDR2 is YFSETQ. V lost 3 bases, J lost 2 bases, and 8 bases stayed unmatched. The CDR3 runs 15 residues. The CDR3 loop reads CASSSPELATYEQYF. CDR3 nucleotides: TGCGCCAGCAGCTCCCCGGAACTAGCGACCTACGAGCAGTACTTC.

This clonotype was detected only a few times. The chain has TRBV11-2 and TRBJ2-3; 9 nucleotides agree with TRBD2. From germline, CDR1 is SGHAT and CDR2 FQNNGV. The J segment lost 2 bases and the V segment lost 5 bases, leaving 8 bases of the junction unmatched. The CDR3 is made up of 16 amino acids. Written as DNA, the CDR3 is TGTGCCAGCAGCGCCGCAACTAGCGGGCACACAGATACGCAGTATTTT. This encodes CASSAATSGHTDTQYF. The full variable domain, in which reference TRBV11-2 and TRBJ2-3 provide the parts outside the CDR3, is EAGVAQSPRYKIIEKRQSVAFWCNPISGHATLYWYQQILGQGPKLLIQFQNNGVVDDSQLPKDRFSAERLKGVDSTLKIQPAKLEDSAVYLCASSAATSGHTDTQYFGPGTRLTVL.

There are a few counts of this clonotype. This chain links TRBV7-9 with TRBJ1-1; the D is unclear. Germline assignment: CDR1 SEHNR and CDR2 FQNEAQ (reference sequence). Trimming stripped 5 bases from V and 7 bases from J, with 8 bases between. The CDR3 is made up of 11 amino acids. The CDR3, as DNA: TGTGCCAGCAGCCCTTTTGATGAAGCTTTCTTT. This encodes CASSPFDEAFF.

This sequence joins TRBV3-1 and TRBJ2-3; D gene ambiguous. CDR1 LGHDT and CDR2 YNNKEL come from the germline V gene (reference sequence). The CDR3 contains 17 residues. Trimming pared 0 bases from V and 2 bases from J, leaving 15 bases between. The DNA of the CDR3 is TGTGCCAGCAGCCAAGACATTGGGCACCTTACCACAGATACGCAGTATTTT. Translated, it gives CASSQDIGHLTTDTQYF.

This clonotype was detected only a few times. The chain couples TRBV10-3 to TRBJ2-3, with D uncertain. CDR3 length: 12 residues. V lost 0 bases to trimming and J lost 5 bases, with 3 bases between them. CDR1 ENHRY and CDR2 SYGVKD come from the germline V gene. The CDR3: CAISESRDTQYF. The CDR3 nucleotides are TGTGCCATCAGTGAGTCGAGAGATACGCAGTATTTT.

This clonotype was observed a handful of times. This chain links TRBV20-1 with TRBJ1-2; D call uncertain. Germline V gives CDR1 DFQATT, CDR2 SNEGSKA (reference sequence). Trimming removed 2 bases from V and 8 bases from J, with 12 bases in between. The length of the CDR3 is 12 residues. Here the CDR3 reads CSARIREWGYTF. CDR3 bases: TGCAGTGCTAGAATCCGGGAGTGGGGCTACACCTTC.

V is TRBV5-4 and J is TRBJ2-7; 9 nucleotides agree with TRBD1. Trimming took 4 bases from V and 0 from J; bases not matched to a gene: 5. Germline assignment: CDR1 SGHNT and CDR2 YYREEE (reference sequence). The CDR3 runs to 15 residues. As DNA, the CDR3 is TGTGCCAGCAGCAAACAGGGGGCAAGCTCCTACGAGCAGTACTTC. Translating gives CASSKQGASSYEQYF.

The chain couples TRBV3-1 to TRBJ1-4, with D unresolved. Germline values: CDR1 LGHDT, CDR2 YNNKEL (reference sequence). Trimming cost V 0 bases and J 7 bases, with 15 bases left between them. This CDR3 has 16 residues. The CDR3 DNA sequence: TGTGCCAGCAGCCAAGAGGGAGGTCGAATGGGTGAAAAACTGTTTTTT. It specifies CASSQEGGRMGEKLFF.

The chain combines TRBV3-1 with TRBJ1-2; no firm D call. The V gene's germline CDR1 is LGHDT and CDR2 YNNKEL (reference sequence). The length of the CDR3 is 16 residues. V was cut by 0 bases and J by 4 bases, with 15 bases left in between. The CDR3 nucleotides read TGTGCCAGCAGCCAAGATGGCCTCCCTGGAGGCTATGGCTACACCTTC. Amino acid sequence: CASSQDGLPGGYGYTF.

The chain combines TRBV15 with TRBJ2-7; 7 nucleotides align to TRBD2. Germline CDR1 and CDR2: LNHNV and YYDKDF (reference sequence). The V segment lost 0 bases and the J segment 2 bases; nucleotides outside the gene matches: 4. This CDR3 has 15 residues. CDR3 sequence: CATSRELAPAYEQYF. DNA of the CDR3: TGTGCCACCAGCAGAGAACTAGCGCCCGCCTACGAGCAGTACTTC.

In its sample, this clonotype was seen once. J is TRBJ1-5 and V is TRBV6-6; 7 bases align to TRBD1. The germline V gene has CDR1 MNHNY and CDR2 SVGAGI (reference sequence). This CDR3 is 15 amino acids long. Trimming took 0 bases from V and 11 from J; bases not matched to a gene: 10. In DNA form, the CDR3 reads TGTGCCAGCAGTTACTCACAGGGGAAGCAATCAGCCCAGCATTTT. It encodes CASSYSQGKQSAQHF.

This clonotype has just a few counts. The chain employs TRBV2 and TRBJ2-1; D is unclear. Germline lookup yields CDR1 SNHLY and CDR2 FYNNEI. The CDR3 has 12 residues. Trimming took 7 bases from V and 6 from J, leaving 10 bases between them. CDR3 in amino acids: CASTQEVNEQFF. The CDR3 nucleotides are TGTGCCAGCACCCAAGAGGTCAATGAGCAGTTCTTC.

The genes are TRBV5-1 and TRBJ1-4; 8 bases align to TRBD1. Germline values: CDR1 SGHRS, CDR2 YFSETQ. The trim removed 0 bases at V and 7 bases at J, leaving 5 bases unmatched. The CDR3 extends over 15 amino acids. CDR3 protein: CASSLDRGMSEKLFF. CDR3 sequence (DNA): TGCGCCAGCAGCTTGGACAGGGGGATGTCTGAAAAACTGTTTTTT.